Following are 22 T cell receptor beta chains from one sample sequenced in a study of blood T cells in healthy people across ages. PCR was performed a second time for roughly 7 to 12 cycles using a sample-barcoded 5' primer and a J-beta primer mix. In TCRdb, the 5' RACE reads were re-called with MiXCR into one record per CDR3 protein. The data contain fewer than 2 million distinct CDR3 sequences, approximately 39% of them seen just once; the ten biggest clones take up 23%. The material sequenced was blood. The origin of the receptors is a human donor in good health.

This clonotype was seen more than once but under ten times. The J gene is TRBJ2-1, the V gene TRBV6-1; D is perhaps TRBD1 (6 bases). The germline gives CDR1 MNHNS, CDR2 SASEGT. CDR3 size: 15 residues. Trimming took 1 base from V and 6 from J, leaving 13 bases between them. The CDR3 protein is CASSEGGGSSNEQFF. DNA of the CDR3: TGTGCCAGCAGTGAAGGAGGGGGTAGTAGCAATGAGCAGTTCTTC.

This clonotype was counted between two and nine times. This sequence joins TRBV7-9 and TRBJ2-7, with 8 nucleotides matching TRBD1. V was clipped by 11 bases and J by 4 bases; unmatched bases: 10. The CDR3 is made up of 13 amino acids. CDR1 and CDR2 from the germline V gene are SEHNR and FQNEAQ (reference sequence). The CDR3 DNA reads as TGTGCCGCAGAAAGACAGGGGCTTTACGAGCAGTACTTC. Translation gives CAAERQGLYEQYF.

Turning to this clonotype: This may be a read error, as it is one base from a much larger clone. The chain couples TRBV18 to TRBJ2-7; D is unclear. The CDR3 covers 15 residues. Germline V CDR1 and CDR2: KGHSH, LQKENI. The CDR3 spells CASPPPGGHPYEQYF. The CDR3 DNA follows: TGTGCCAGCCCACCTCCGGGTGGTCATCCCTACGAGCAGTACTTC. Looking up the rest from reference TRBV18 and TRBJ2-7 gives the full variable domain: NAGVMQNPRHLVRRRGQEARLRCSPMKGHSHVYWYRQLPEEGLKFMVYLQKENIIDESGMPKERFSAEFPKEGPSILRIQQVVRGDSAAYFCASPPPGGHPYEQYFGPGTRLTVT.

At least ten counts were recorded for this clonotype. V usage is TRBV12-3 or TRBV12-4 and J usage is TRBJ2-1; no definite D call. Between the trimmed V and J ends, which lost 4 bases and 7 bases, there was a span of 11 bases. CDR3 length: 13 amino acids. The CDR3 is CASSSNYLNEQFF. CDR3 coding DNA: TGTGCCAGCAGTTCAAACTACCTGAATGAGCAGTTCTTC.

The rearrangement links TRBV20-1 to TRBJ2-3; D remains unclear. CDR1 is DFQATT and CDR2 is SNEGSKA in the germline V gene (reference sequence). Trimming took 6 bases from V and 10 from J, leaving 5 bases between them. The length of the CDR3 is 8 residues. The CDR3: CSAPPQYF. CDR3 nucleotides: TGCAGTGCCCCCCCGCAGTATTTT.

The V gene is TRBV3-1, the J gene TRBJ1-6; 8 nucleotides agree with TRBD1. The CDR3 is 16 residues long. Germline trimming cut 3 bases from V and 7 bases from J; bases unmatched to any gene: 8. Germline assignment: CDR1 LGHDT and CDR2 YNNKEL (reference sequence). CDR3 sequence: CASSHKQGETNSPLHF. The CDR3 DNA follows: TGTGCCAGCAGCCACAAACAGGGGGAAACGAATTCACCCCTCCACTTT.

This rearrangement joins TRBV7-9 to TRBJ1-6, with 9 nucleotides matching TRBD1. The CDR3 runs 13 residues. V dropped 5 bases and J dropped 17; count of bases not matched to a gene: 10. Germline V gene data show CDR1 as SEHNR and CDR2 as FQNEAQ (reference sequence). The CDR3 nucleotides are TGTGCCAGCAGCCCATCGGACAGGGGAGGGTTCCACTTT. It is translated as CASSPSDRGGFHF.

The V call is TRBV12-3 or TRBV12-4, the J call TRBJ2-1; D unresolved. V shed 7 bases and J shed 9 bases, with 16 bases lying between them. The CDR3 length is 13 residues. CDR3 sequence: CASTRDFYAEQFF. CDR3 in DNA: TGTGCCAGCACACGAGACTTTTACGCTGAGCAGTTCTTC.

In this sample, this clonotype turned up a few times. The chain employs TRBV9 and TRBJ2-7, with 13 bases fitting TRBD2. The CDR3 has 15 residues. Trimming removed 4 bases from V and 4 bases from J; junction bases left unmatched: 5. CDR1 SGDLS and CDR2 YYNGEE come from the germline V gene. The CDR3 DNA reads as TGTGCCAGCAGCACTGGGACTAGCGGGGCTTACGAGCAGTACTTC. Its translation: CASSTGTSGAYEQYF.

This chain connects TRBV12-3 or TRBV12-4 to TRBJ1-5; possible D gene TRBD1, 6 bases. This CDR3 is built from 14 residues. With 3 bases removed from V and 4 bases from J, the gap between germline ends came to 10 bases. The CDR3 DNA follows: TGTGCCAGCAGTTTCAGGGGATGGAATCAGCCCCAGCATTTT. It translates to CASSFRGWNQPQHF.

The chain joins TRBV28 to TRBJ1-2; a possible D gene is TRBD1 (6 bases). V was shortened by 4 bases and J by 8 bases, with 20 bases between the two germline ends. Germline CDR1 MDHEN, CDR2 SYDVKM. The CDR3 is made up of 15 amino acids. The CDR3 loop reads CASSSPGQPNWGYTF. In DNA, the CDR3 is TGTGCCAGCAGTTCGCCCGGACAGCCTAATTGGGGCTACACCTTC.

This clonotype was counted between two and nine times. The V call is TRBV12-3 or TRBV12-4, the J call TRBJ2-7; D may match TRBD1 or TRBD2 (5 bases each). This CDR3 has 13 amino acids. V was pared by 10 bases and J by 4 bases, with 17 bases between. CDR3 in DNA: TGTGCCACCTCCCCGCAGGGAGAATACGAGCAGTACTTC. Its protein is CATSPQGEYEQYF.

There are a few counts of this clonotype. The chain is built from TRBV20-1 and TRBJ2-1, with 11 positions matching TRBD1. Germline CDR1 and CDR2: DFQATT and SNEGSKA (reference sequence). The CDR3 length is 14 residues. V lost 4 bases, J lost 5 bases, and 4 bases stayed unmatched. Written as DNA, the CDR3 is TGCAGTGCTAACTCGGGACAGGGGGACAATGAGCAGTTCTTC. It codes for CSANSGQGDNEQFF.

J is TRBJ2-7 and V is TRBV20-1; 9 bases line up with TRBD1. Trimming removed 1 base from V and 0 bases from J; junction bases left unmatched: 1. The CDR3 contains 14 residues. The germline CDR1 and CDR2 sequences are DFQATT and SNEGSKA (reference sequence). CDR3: CSARGTGDSYEQYF. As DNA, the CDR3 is TGCAGTGCTAGAGGGACAGGGGACTCCTACGAGCAGTACTTC.

The CDR3, as DNA: TGCAGCGTTACTACCGACAGGGGACAAGAGACCCAGTACTTC. Residues: CSVTTDRGQETQYF. V usage is TRBV29-1 and J usage is TRBJ2-5, with TRBD1 identical over 8 bases. V dropped 5 bases and J dropped 2; count of bases not matched to a gene: 7. The CDR3 is made up of 14 amino acids. Germline V CDR1 and CDR2: SQVTM, ANQGSEA.

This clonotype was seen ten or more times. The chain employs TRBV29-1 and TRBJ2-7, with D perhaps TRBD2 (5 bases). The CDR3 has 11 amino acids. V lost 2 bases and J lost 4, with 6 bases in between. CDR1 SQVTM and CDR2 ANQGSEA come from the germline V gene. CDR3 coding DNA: TGCAGCGTTGAACGCGGGTACGAGCAGTACTTC. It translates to CSVERGYEQYF.

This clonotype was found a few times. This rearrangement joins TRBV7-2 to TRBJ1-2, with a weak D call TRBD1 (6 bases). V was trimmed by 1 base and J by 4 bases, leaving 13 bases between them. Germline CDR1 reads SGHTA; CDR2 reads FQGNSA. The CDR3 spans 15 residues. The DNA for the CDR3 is TGTGCCAGCAGCTTAGGTGGGGGGGCCCTCTATGGCTACACCTTC. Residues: CASSLGGGALYGYTF. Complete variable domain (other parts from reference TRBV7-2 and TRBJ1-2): GAGVSQSPSNKVTEKGKDVELRCDPISGHTALYWYRQSLGQGLEFLIYFQGNSAPDKSGLPSDRFSAERTGGSVSTLTIQRTQQEDSAVYLCASSLGGGALYGYTFGSGTRLTVV.

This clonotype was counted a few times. CDR3 nucleotide sequence: TGTGCCAGCACAAGTACGGGGGCGGTCTATGGCTACACCTTC. Amino acids: CASTSTGAVYGYTF. The chain employs TRBV7-2 and TRBJ1-2; tentatively, D is TRBD1 (6 bases). The ends were cut back, 7 bases at V and 4 bases at J, with 16 bases in the middle. This CDR3 contains 14 residues. Germline CDR1 SGHTA, CDR2 FQGNSA.

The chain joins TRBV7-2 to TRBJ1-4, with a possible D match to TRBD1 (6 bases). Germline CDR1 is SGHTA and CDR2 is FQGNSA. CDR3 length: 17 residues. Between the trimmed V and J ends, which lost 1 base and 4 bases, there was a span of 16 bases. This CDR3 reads CASSLETTGGGNEKLFF. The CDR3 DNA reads TGTGCCAGCAGCTTAGAGACCACAGGAGGGGGTAATGAAAAACTGTTTTTT.

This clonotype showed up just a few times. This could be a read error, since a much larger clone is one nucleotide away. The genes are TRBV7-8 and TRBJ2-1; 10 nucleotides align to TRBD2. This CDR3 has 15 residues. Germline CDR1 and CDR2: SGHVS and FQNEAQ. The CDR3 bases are TGTGTCAGCAGCCGTACTAGCGGGGCTTACAATGAGCAGTTCTTC. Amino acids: CVSSRTSGAYNEQFF.

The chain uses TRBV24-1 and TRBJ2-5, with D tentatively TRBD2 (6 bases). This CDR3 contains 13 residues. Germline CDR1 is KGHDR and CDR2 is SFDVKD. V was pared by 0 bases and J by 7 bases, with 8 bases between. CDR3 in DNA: TGTGCCACCAGTGATTTGGTCGGGGGGACCCAGTACTTC. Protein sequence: CATSDLVGGTQYF.

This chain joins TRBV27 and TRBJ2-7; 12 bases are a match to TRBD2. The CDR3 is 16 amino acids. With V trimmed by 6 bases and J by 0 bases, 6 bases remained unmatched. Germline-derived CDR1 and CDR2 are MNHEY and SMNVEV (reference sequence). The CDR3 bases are TGTGCCAGCAGCCCTAGCGGGGGGGTCACCTCCTACGAGCAGTACTTC. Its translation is CASSPSGGVTSYEQYF.